This is a list of T cell receptor beta chains from one sample in a study of blood T cell repertoires in COVID-19. TCRdb's table, derived via immunoSEQ multiplex PCR, lists solely in-frame clones and lacks some. The repertoire includes more than 85,000 clones, around 87% of them detected once, and roughly 5.6% sits in the top ten. What was sequenced was peripheral blood. The receptors derive from a woman in her forties or fifties with COVID-19, enrolled during active disease. Both conserved end residues are part of each CDR3. The order of the fields is J gene, clone size, V gene, D gene, CDR3 DNA, CDR3 protein. A D gene is named only where the DNA matches it firmly. Clone size is not always given. Where it is, it says once, few, many or a class for expanded clones.

>TRBJ2-1|NA|TRBV5-4|TRBD1
TGTGCCAGCAGCACCTGGACAGGGCTCCCCTACAATGAGCAGTTCTTC
CASSTWTGLPYNEQFF
>TRBJ2-1|NA|TRBV7-3|NA
TGTGCCAGCAGGGATCCAGGGGTGGCCTACAATGAGCAGTTCTTC
CASRDPGVAYNEQFF
>TRBJ2-2|NA|TRBV21-1|NA
TGTGCCAGCAGACTAGCGGGGGGGCCGTGGGACACCGGGGAGCTGTTTTTT
CASRLAGGPWDTGELFF
>TRBJ1-5|many|TRBV19|TRBD1
TGTGCCAGCGGAACAGGGGGGCACGATCAGCCCCAGCATTTT
CASGTGGHDQPQHF
>TRBJ2-3|NA|TRBV24-1|NA
TGTGCCACCAGTGATCGGGGGGCCTCAGATACGCAGTATTTT
CATSDRGASDTQYF
>TRBJ2-2|NA|TRBV28|TRBD2
TGTGCCAGCAGTTTTGAGTATAGCGGGGGGGCCCATGACACCGGGGAGCTGTTTTTT
CASSFEYSGGAHDTGELFF
>TRBJ1-3|NA|TRBV6-5|TRBD1
TGTGCCAGCAAGGGGGCTCTCTCTGGAAACACCATATATTTT
CASKGALSGNTIYF
>TRBJ1-2|NA|TRBV30|NA
TGTGCCTGGAGTGTAGTGGAGGGGTTGGACTATGGCTACACCTTC
CAWSVVEGLDYGYTF
>TRBJ1-1|NA|TRBV5-1|TRBD1
TGCGCCAGCAGCCAGAACCCAGGGGGCACTGAAGCTTTCTTT
CASSQNPGGTEAFF
>TRBJ2-5|NA|TRBV29-1|NA
TGCAGCGTTGATCCCCAGGGACAAGAGACCCAGTACTTC
CSVDPQGQETQYF
>TRBJ1-4|NA|TRBV15|NA
TGTGCCACCCTCCCCGGGACTAATGAAAAACTGTTTTTT
CATLPGTNEKLFF
>TRBJ2-5|NA|TRBV6-1|TRBD1
TGTGCCAGCAGTGAATTGACAGGGGGCAGGGAGACCCAGTACTTC
CASSELTGGRETQYF
>TRBJ2-5|NA|TRBV2|TRBD1
TGTGCCCCCCCGGGACAGCAAGAGACCCAGTACTTC
CAPPGQQETQYF
>TRBJ2-5|NA|TRBV24-1|TRBD1
TGTGCCACCAGGGAACAGGGGACGGAGACCCAGTACTTC
CATREQGTETQYF
>TRBJ1-4|once|TRBV30|NA
TGTGCCTGGAGTGCAGGGGTTAATGAAAAACTGTTTTTT
CAWSAGVNEKLFF
>TRBJ2-3|NA|TRBV6-5|NA
TGTGCCAGCAGTTCAATCCAGGGGACAGATACGCAGTATTTT
CASSSIQGTDTQYF
>TRBJ2-2|NA|TRBV5-1|TRBD2
TGCGCCAGCAGCCTGACTAGCGGGGGGGCCCCCGGGGAGCTGTTTTTT
CASSLTSGGAPGELFF
>TRBJ2-6|NA|TRBV30|NA
TGTGCCTGGATAACAGGGATTGGGGCCAACGTCCTGACTTTC
CAWITGIGANVLTF